This T cell receptor beta chain came from a study of blood T cells in healthy people across ages. Broader study findings: Diversity was higher, and naive CD4+ cells more numerous, in long-lived donors than in aged donors. It was not possible, with unsorted PBMCs, to conclusively compare naive and antigen-experienced cells.

V lost 5 bases and J lost 3, with 10 bases in between. This CDR3 region has 13 residues. Sample-barcoded 5' priming and a J-beta primer mix drove a second PCR of roughly 7 to 11 cycles. TCRdb ran MiXCR on the 5' RACE reads and lists one entry per CDR3 protein. The table includes 1,500,000 or so distinct CDR3 sequences, approximately 59% detected once. Turning to this clonotype: The target antigen is unknown.

Sequencing was done on a sample of blood. The chain carries TRBV12-3 or TRBV12-4 and TRBJ1-1, with D uncertain. The TCR originated in a man aged 18-30 years in good health. The CDR3 reads CASSNPVDTEAFF. As DNA, the CDR3 is TGTGCCAGCAGTAATCCAGTCGACACTGAAGCTTTCTTT.